A selection of T cell receptor beta chains follows, all from one sample in a study of vaccination effects on CD4 cells after COVID-19. Assay: immunoSEQ multiplex PCR; the TCRdb copy retains only in-frame clones and omits some. The sample holds about 24,000 clones; over 70% are singletons and the top ten take about 25%. The antigens for these receptors are not known. Specimen: CD4+ T cells from PBMCs cultured with HCoV-NL63 spike peptides, collected after COVID-19 vaccination. These receptors originate from a human donor who received a COVID-19 vaccine. CDR3s include the opening cysteine and the closing phenylalanine or tryptophan. Fields, in order: V gene, D gene, J gene, CDR3 DNA, CDR3 protein. A D gene is named only where the DNA matches it firmly.

>TRBV2|.|TRBJ1-6
TGTGCCAGCAGCGTCGAAACAGTGGTTTTT
CASSVETVVF
>TRBV5-8|TRBD1|TRBJ2-1
TGTGCCAGCAGCCCCCGGGACAGGGGGAGGAATGAGCAGTTCTTC
CASSPRDRGRNEQFF
>TRBV5-1|TRBD1|TRBJ2-3
TGCGCCAGCAGCTTGGGACAGGGAAGGGGAGATACGCAGTATTTT
CASSLGQGRGDTQYF
>TRBV5-5|.|TRBJ1-4
TGTGCCAGCAGCTCCACCCGGCAGGGAAGTGAAAAACTGTTTTTT
CASSSTRQGSEKLFF
>TRBV4-1|.|TRBJ1-5
TGCGCCAGCAGCTCGGGCGACAGGTTTGGGAGCAATCAGCCCCAGCATTTT
CASSSGDRFGSNQPQHF
>TRBV10-3|.|TRBJ2-1
TGTGCCATCAGTAATAGGGTACTTAATGAGCAGTTCTTC
CAISNRVLNEQFF
>TRBV5-1|.|TRBJ2-3
TGCGCCAGCAGCGACCCTGCAGATACGCAGTATTTT
CASSDPADTQYF
>TRBV7-6|TRBD1|TRBJ1-4
TGTGCCAGCAGCTTGAAAGACAGGGTGAACGCAACTAATGAAAAACTGTTTTTT
CASSLKDRVNATNEKLFF
>TRBV5-1|TRBD2|TRBJ2-2
TGCGCCAGTAATCTAGCGGGGAAAGACACCGGGGAGCTGTTTTTT
CASNLAGKDTGELFF
>TRBV7-2|.|TRBJ1-2
TGTGCCAGCAGCCTACAGGGAAACTATGGCTACACCTTC
CASSLQGNYGYTF
>TRBV3-1/TRBV3-2|.|TRBJ1-1
TGTGCCAGCAGCCAGTCGGGGGCGCTGGCTGAAGCTTTCTTT
CASSQSGALAEAFF